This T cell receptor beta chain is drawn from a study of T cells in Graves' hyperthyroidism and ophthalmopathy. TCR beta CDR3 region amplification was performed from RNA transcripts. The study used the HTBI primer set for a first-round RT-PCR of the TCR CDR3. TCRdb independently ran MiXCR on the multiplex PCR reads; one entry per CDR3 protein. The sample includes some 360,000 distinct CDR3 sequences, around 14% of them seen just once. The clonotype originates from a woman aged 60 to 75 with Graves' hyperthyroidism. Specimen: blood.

The chain's CDR3 is CASSRTGGCYGYTF. DNA for the CDR3: TGTGCCAGCAGCCGGACAGGGGGCTGCTATGGCTACACCTTC. The chain employs TRBV12-3 or TRBV12-4 and TRBJ1-2, with 11 positions matching TRBD1. This CDR3 spans 14 amino acids. Germline trimming cut 6 bases from V and 4 bases from J; bases unmatched to any gene: 4.